This T cell receptor beta chain was sequenced during a study of T cell repertoires in cytomegalovirus infection. About the study: Indications came from public TCR beta signatures; they pointed to CMV infection and to a matching HLA type. General study points: Clonotype analysis showed dominance of the ex vivo response by HLA-C-restricted CMV-specific TCR beta clonotypes. Cumulative frequency of public TCR beta families picked out carriers of CMV plus the relevant HLA.

Using its own MiXCR run on the reads, TCRdb lists one record per CDR3 protein. The sample yields about 76,000 distinct CDR3 sequences, more than 3% seen once. This CDR3 has 14 amino acids. Trimming cost V 6 bases and J 0 bases, with 9 bases left between them. Ten or more counts support this clonotype. What it binds is not known. What was sequenced was PBMCs. The clonotype originates from a human donor in good health (CMV status not recorded). Some clones in this sample may be carry-over from other donors' samples. The rearrangement joins TRBV12-3 or TRBV12-4 to TRBJ1-3; D uncertain. CDR3 DNA: TGTGCCAGCAGCCGGGGAACCTCTGGAAACACCATATATTTT. Translated: CASSRGTSGNTIYF.